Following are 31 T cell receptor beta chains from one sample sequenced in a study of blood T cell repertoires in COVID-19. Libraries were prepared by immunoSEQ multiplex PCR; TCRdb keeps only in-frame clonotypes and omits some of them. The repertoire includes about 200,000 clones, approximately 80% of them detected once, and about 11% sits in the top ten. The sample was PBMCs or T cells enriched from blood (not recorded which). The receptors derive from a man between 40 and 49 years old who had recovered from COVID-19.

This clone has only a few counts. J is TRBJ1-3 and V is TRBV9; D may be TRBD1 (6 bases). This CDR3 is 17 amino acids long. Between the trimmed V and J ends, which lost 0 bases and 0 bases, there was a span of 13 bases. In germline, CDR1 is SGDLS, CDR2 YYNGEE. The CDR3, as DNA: TGTGCCAGCAGCGTAGATGACAGGTTTAACTCTGGAAACACCATATATTTT. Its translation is CASSVDDRFNSGNTIYF.

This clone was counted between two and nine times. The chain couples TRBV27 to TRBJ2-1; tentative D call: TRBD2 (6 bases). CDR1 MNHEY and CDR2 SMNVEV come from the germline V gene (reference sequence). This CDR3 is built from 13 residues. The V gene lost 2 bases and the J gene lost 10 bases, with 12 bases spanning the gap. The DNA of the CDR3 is TGTGCCAGCAGTTTAGGCGGGAAAGACGAGCAGTTCTTC. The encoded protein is CASSLGGKDEQFF.

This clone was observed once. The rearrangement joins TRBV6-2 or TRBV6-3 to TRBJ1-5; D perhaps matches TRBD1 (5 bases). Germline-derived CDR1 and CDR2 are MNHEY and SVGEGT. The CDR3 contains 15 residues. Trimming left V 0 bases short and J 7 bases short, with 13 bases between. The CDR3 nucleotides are TGTGCCAGCAGTTACTCGAAACCAGGGTTGCAGCCCCAGCATTTT. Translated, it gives CASSYSKPGLQPQHF.

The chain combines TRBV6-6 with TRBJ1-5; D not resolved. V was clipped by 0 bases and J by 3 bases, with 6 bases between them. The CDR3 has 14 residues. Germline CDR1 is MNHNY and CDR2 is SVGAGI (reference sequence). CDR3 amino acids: CASSYSDFNQPQHF. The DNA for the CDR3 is TGTGCCAGCAGTTACTCAGACTTCAATCAGCCCCAGCATTTT.

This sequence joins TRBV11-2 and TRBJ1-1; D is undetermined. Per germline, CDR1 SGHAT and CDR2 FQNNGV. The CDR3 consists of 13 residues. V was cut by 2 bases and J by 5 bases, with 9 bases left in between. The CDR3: CASSLTGRTEAFF. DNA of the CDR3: TGTGCCAGCAGCTTAACGGGAAGGACTGAAGCTTTCTTT.

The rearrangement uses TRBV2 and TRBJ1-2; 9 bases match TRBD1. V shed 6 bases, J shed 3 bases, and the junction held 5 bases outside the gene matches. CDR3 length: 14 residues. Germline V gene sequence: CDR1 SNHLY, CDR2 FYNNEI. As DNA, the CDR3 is TGTGCCAGCAGAGCGACAGGGGGGGACTATGGCTACACCTTC. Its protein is CASRATGGDYGYTF.

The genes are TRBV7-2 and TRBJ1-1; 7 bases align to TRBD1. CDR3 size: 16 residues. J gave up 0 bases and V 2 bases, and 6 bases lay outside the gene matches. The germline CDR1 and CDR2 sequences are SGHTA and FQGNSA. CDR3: CASSLQGVPMNTEAFF. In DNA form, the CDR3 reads TGTGCCAGCAGCTTACAGGGGGTTCCTATGAACACTGAAGCTTTCTTT.

CDR3 bases: TGCGCCAGCAGCCAATTTAAAGGGGCCAACGTCCTGACTTTC. This sequence encodes CASSQFKGANVLTF. This rearrangement joins TRBV4-1 to TRBJ2-6; D gene ambiguous. Trimming shortened V by 2 bases and J by 4 bases, and 6 bases separated the two germline ends. CDR1 is MGHRA and CDR2 is YSYEKL in the germline V gene. The CDR3 is 14 amino acids.

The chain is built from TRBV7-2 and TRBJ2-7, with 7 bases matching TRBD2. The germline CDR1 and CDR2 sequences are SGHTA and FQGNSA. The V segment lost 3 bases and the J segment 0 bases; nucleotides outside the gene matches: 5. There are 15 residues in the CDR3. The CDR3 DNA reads TGTGCCAGCAGCTTTACCACTAGCGACTCCTACGAGCAGTACTTC. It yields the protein CASSFTTSDSYEQYF.

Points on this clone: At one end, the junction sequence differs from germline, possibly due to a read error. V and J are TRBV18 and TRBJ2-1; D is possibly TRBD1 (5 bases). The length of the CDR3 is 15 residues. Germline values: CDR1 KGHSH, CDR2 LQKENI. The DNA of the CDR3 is TGTGCCAGCTCACCGAAGGACACTACCATCGTCAGTTTAGTCTTC. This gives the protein CASSPKDTTIVSLVF.

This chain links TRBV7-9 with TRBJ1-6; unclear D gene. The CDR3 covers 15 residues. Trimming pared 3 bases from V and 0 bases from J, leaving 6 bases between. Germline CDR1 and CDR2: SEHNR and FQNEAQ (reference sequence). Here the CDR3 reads CASSLGSSYNSPLHF. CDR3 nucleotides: TGTGCCAGCAGCTTGGGGAGCTCCTATAATTCACCCCTCCACTTT.

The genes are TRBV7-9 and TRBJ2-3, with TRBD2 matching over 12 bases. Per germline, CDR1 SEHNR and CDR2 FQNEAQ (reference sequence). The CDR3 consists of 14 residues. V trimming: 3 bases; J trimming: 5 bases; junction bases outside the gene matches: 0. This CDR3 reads CASSLTSGGDTQYF. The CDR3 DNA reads TGTGCCAGCAGCTTGACTAGCGGGGGAGATACGCAGTATTTT.

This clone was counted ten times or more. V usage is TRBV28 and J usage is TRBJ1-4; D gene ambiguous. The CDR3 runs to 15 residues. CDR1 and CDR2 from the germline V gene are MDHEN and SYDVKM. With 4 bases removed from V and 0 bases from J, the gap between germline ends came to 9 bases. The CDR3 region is CASSSFFATNEKLFF. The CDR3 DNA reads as TGTGCCAGCAGTTCCTTCTTTGCAACTAATGAAAAACTGTTTTTT.

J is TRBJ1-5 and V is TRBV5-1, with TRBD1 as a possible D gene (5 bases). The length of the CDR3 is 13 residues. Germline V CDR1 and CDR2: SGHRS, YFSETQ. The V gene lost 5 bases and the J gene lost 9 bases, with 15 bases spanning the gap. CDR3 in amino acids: CASSSTVEGPQHF. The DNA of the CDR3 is TGCGCCAGCAGTTCGACAGTCGAAGGGCCCCAGCATTTT.

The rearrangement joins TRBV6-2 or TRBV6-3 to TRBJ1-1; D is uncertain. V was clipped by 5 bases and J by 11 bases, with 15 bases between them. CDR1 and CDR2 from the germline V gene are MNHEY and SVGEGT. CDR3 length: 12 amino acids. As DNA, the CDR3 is TGTGCCAGCAGTATGAGCCTCCTCGGGGCTTTCTTT. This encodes CASSMSLLGAFF.

CDR3 nucleotide sequence: TGCGCCAGCAGCCTCGGGACCGGGGGAAACATTCAGTACTTC. Protein sequence: CASSLGTGGNIQYF. This chain connects TRBV5-1 to TRBJ2-4; maybe TRBD2 (6 bases). CDR3 length: 14 amino acids. Germline values: CDR1 SGHRS, CDR2 YFSETQ. V was trimmed by 4 bases and J by 6 bases, leaving 14 bases between them.

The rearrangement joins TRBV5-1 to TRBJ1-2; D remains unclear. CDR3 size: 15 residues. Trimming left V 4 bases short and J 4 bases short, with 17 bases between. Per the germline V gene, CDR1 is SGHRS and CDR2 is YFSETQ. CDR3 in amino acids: CASSSDGLLGYGYTF. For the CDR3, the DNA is TGCGCCAGCAGCAGTGACGGACTGCTGGGCTATGGCTACACCTTC.

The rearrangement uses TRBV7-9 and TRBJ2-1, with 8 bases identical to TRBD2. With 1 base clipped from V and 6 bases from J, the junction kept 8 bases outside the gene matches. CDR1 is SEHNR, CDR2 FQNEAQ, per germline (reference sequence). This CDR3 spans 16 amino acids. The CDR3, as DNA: TGTGCCAGCAGCTTAGTGGGCAGCGGGAGATCCAATGAGCAGTTCTTC. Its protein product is CASSLVGSGRSNEQFF.

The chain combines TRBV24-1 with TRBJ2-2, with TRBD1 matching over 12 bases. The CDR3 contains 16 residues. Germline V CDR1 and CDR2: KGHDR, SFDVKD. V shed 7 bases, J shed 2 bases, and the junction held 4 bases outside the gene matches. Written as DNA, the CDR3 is TGTGCCACCAGCGGGGGACAGGGGGCTAACACCGGGGAGCTGTTTTTT. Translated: CATSGGQGANTGELFF.

In DNA form, the CDR3 reads TGTGCCAGCAGTCCAGGGTTTTATGGCAATCAGCCCCAGCATTTT. This gives the protein CASSPGFYGNQPQHF. The genes are TRBV28 and TRBJ1-5; maybe TRBD1 (5 bases). Between the trimmed V and J ends, which lost 5 bases and 2 bases, there was a span of 13 bases. Germline CDR1 MDHEN, CDR2 SYDVKM. There are 15 residues in the CDR3. Full variable domain (remainder filled in from reference TRBV28 and TRBJ1-5): DVKVTQSSRYLVKRTGEKVFLECVQDMDHENMFWYRQDPGLGLRLIYFSYDVKMKEKGDIPEGYSVSREKKERFSLILESASTNQTSMYLCASSPGFYGNQPQHFGDGTRLSIL.

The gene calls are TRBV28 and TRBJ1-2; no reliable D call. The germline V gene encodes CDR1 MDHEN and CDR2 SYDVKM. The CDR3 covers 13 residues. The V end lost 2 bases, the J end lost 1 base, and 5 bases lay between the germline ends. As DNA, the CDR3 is TGTGCCAGCAGTTTAGTAGTTAACTATGGCTACACCTTC. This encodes CASSLVVNYGYTF.

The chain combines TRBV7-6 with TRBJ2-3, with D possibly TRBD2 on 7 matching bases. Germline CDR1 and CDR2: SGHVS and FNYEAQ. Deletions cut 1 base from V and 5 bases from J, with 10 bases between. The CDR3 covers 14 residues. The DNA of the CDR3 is TGTGCCAGCAGCTTAGGGGGGGGCATAGATACGCAGTATTTT. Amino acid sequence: CASSLGGGIDTQYF.

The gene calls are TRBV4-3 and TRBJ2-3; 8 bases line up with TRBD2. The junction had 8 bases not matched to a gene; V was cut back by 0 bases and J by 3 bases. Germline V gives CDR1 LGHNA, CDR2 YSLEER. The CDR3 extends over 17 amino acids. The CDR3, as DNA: TGCGCCAGCAGCCAAGATGGAACAGCGGGAGTGACAGATACGCAGTATTTT. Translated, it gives CASSQDGTAGVTDTQYF.

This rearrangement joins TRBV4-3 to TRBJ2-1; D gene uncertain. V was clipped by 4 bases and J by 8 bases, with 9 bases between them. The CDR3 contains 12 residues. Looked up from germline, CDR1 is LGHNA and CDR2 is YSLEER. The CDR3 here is CASSRSSHEQFF. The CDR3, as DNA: TGCGCCAGCAGCCGAAGCTCACATGAGCAGTTCTTC.

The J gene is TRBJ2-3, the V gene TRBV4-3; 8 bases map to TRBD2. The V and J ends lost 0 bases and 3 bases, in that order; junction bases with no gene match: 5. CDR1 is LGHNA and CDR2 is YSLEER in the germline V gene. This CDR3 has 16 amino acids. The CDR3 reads CASSQDVASGTDTQYF. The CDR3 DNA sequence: TGCGCCAGCAGCCAAGACGTCGCTAGCGGGACAGATACGCAGTATTTT.

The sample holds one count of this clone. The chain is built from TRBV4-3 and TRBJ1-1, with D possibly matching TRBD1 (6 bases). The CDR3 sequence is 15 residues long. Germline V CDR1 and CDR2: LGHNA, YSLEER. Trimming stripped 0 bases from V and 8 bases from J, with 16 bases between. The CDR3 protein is CASSQEGQGLSEAFF. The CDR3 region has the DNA TGCGCCAGCAGCCAAGAGGGCCAGGGGCTATCCGAAGCTTTCTTT.

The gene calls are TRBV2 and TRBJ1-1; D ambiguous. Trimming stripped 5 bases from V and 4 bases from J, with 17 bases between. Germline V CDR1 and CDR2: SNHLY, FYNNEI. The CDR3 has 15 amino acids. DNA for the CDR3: TGTGCCAGCAGTTACCGACCGGGAGAAGGCACTGAAGCTTTCTTT. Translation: CASSYRPGEGTEAFF.

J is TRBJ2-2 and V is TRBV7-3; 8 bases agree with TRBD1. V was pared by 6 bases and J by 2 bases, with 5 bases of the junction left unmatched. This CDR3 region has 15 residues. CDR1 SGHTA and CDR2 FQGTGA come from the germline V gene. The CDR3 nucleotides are TGTGCCAGCAGTCCAGGGGGCCCAAACACCGGGGAGCTGTTTTTT. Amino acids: CASSPGGPNTGELFF.

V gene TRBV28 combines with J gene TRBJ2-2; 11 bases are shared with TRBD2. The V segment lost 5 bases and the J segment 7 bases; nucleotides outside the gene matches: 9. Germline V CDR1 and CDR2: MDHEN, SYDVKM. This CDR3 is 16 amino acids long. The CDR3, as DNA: TGTGCCAGCAGTGGTAGCGGGAGGGCCTGGGGCGGGGAGCTGTTTTTT. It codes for CASSGSGRAWGGELFF.

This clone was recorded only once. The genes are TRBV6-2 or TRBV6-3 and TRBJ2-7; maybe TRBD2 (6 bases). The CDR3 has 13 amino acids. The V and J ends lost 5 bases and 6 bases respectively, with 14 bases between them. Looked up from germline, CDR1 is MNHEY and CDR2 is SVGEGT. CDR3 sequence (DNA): TGTGCCAGCAGTAACCGGGAGCTCGGCGAGCAGTACTTC. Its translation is CASSNRELGEQYF.

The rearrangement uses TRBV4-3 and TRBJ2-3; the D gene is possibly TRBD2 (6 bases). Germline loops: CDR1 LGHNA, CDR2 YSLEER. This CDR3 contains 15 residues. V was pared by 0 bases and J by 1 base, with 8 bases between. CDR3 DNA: TGCGCCAGCAGCCAAGATTGGGGGGGCACAGATACGCAGTATTTT. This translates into CASSQDWGGTDTQYF.